These 13 T cell receptor beta chains were sequenced from one sample in a study of T cells in Graves' hyperthyroidism and ophthalmopathy. It was RNA transcripts that yielded the amplified TCR beta CDR3 regions. The HTBI primer set served for first-round RT-PCR of the TCR CDR3. Each CDR3 protein is one row after TCRdb ran MiXCR on the multiplex PCR reads. Found here are approximately 300,000 distinct CDR3 sequences, roughly 19% of them singletons; the top ten hold under 45%. Sample: blood. The receptors here all came from a man in his fifties with Graves' ophthalmopathy.

This clonotype has ten or more counts. The chain couples TRBV3-1 to TRBJ2-2, with D unclear. Germline lookup yields CDR1 LGHDT and CDR2 YNNKEL (reference sequence). V dropped 0 bases and J dropped 2 bases, with 7 bases sitting between them. The CDR3 covers 15 residues. The chain's CDR3 is CASSQDTANTGELFF. DNA of the CDR3: TGTGCCAGCAGCCAAGATACCGCTAACACCGGGGAGCTGTTTTTT.

This clonotype came up many times. The CDR3 sequence: CASSLARTSGFTDTQYF. The CDR3 nucleotides read TGTGCCAGCAGTTTAGCGAGGACTAGCGGATTCACAGATACGCAGTATTTT. The chain is built from TRBV12-3 or TRBV12-4 and TRBJ2-3; 10 nucleotides line up with TRBD2. The length of the CDR3 is 17 residues. After removal of 0 bases from V and 2 bases from J, the junction contained 5 bases not matched to a gene.

The V call is TRBV25-1, the J call TRBJ2-5; D gene uncertain. Trimming removed 5 bases from V and 4 bases from J, with 11 bases in between. Germline lookup yields CDR1 MGHDK and CDR2 SYGVNS. The CDR3 extends over 13 amino acids. The CDR3 here is CASSIGIRETQYF. The CDR3 region has the DNA TGTGCCAGCAGTATAGGGATAAGAGAGACCCAGTACTTC.

In this sample, this clonotype turned up many times. The chain recombines TRBV12-3 or TRBV12-4 with TRBJ1-3; D is undetermined. CDR3 length: 14 amino acids. The CDR3, as DNA: TGTGCTTGGCGTTCAGAGGCCTCTGGAAACACCATATATTTT. The encoded protein is CAWRSEASGNTIYF.

Many counts were recorded for this clonotype. DNA of the CDR3: TGTGCCAGCAGCTTAGGGCCGGTGAACACTGAAGCTTTCTTT. Protein: CASSLGPVNTEAFF. The J gene is TRBJ1-1, the V gene TRBV7-3; unclear D gene. The V and J ends lost 2 bases and 0 bases respectively, with 7 bases between them. This CDR3 is 14 amino acids long. Germline V gene sequence: CDR1 SGHTA, CDR2 FQGTGA.

V gene TRBV9 combines with J gene TRBJ2-7, with D maybe TRBD1 (5 bases). The CDR3 consists of 16 residues. The ends were cut back, 0 bases at V and 0 bases at J, with 13 bases in the middle. CDR1 is SGDLS, CDR2 YYNGEE, per germline. This CDR3 is CASSVGAGIGSYEQYF. The CDR3 DNA reads TGTGCCAGCAGCGTAGGGGCAGGGATAGGCTCCTACGAGCAGTACTTC.

This clonotype was picked up many times. This chain uses TRBV20-1 with TRBJ2-7; 12 nucleotides line up with TRBD2. The CDR3 is 13 residues long. The germline CDR1 and CDR2 sequences are DFQATT and SNEGSKA (reference sequence). Trimming at V came to 3 bases and at J to 9 bases, leaving 6 bases not matched to a gene. The CDR3 region is CSARTSGSLRQYF. CDR3 nucleotides: TGCAGTGCTAGGACTAGCGGGAGTTTGAGGCAGTACTTC.

This clonotype has only a few counts. The chain links TRBV24-1 to TRBJ2-7; the match to TRBD1 covers 10 bases. There are 14 residues in the CDR3. Germline V gene lookup returns CDR1 KGHDR and CDR2 SFDVKD. J was trimmed by 7 bases and V by 4 bases; bases with no gene match: 6. This chain's CDR3 is CATSEGQGSDEQYF. The CDR3 DNA reads as TGTGCCACCAGTGAGGGACAGGGGTCGGATGAGCAGTACTTC.

The chain joins TRBV28 to TRBJ1-3, with D perhaps matching TRBD1 (6 bases). Trimming stripped 2 bases from V and 0 bases from J, with 26 bases between. Germline V gene lookup returns CDR1 MDHEN and CDR2 SYDVKM. The CDR3 contains 21 residues. The CDR3 reads CASSLEVGGALTKTSGNTIYF. For the CDR3, the DNA is TGTGCCAGCAGTTTAGAGGTTGGGGGGGCTCTAACGAAGACCTCTGGAAACACCATATATTTT.

In its sample, this clonotype was seen a few times. J is TRBJ1-4 and V is TRBV28, with TRBD1 identical over 8 bases. Germline loops: CDR1 MDHEN, CDR2 SYDVKM. The CDR3 has 15 amino acids. V was pared by 5 bases and J by 8 bases, with 10 bases of the junction left unmatched. CDR3: CASSPRTGRKEKLFF. The CDR3 bases are TGTGCCAGCAGTCCCCGGACAGGGAGGAAAGAAAAACTGTTTTTT.

A note on this clonotype: With a much larger clone just one base away, this may be a read error. V and J are TRBV27 and TRBJ2-5, with D perhaps TRBD1 or TRBD2 (6 bases each). The CDR3 contains 16 residues. The germline V and J ends were trimmed by 9 bases and 4 bases, with 24 bases remaining between them. Germline V gives CDR1 MNHEY, CDR2 SMNVEV (reference sequence). The CDR3 DNA reads as TGTGCCAGGCGAGAACGAGGCGGGACAAACCCAGAGACCCAGTACTTC. This translates into CARRERGGTNPETQYF.

This clonotype was seen repeatedly, ten times or more. The V and J genes are TRBV24-1 and TRBJ2-7; 9 nucleotides align to TRBD2. V lost 4 bases to trimming and J lost 5 bases; unmatched junction nucleotides: 8. Germline V gene data show CDR1 as KGHDR and CDR2 as SFDVKD. This CDR3 contains 15 residues. The CDR3, as DNA: TGTGCCACCAGTGAGGAGGCGGGAGGGCCCCACGAGCAGTACTTC. Its translation is CATSEEAGGPHEQYF.

This clonotype came up many times. This chain links TRBV28 with TRBJ2-1; 11 positions match TRBD2. V was pared by 3 bases and J by 4 bases, with 5 bases of the junction left unmatched. From germline, CDR1 is MDHEN and CDR2 SYDVKM. This CDR3 is built from 16 residues. The CDR3 region is CASSLPTSGSYNEQFF. The CDR3, as DNA: TGTGCCAGCAGTTTGCCCACTAGCGGGAGTTACAATGAGCAGTTCTTC.